Following are 5 T cell receptor beta chains from one sample sequenced in a study of T cells in Graves' hyperthyroidism and ophthalmopathy. Template material for amplifying TCR beta CDR3 regions consisted of RNA transcripts. The TCR CDR3 first-round RT-PCR relied on the HTBI primer set. TCRdb itself ran the multiplex PCR reads through MiXCR, one entry per CDR3 protein. The sample has some 600,000 distinct CDR3 sequences, around 46% seen once. Sequencing was done on a sample of peripheral blood or thyroid tissue (not recorded which). The receptor set was obtained from a woman aged 18-29 years with Graves' hyperthyroidism.

In this sample, this clonotype turned up once. The chain employs TRBV24-1 and TRBJ2-1, with 9 nucleotides matching TRBD2. With the DNA end fitting TRBJ2-7 better, the J assignment may be wrong. This CDR3 spans 15 amino acids. CDR1 and CDR2 from the germline V gene are KGHDR and SFDVKD. This CDR3 is CATSDLSGSSNEQYF. CDR3 coding DNA: TGTGCCACCAGTGACCTTAGCGGGAGTAGCAATGAGCAGTACTTC.

The chain has TRBV15 and TRBJ1-6; D call uncertain. The CDR3 has 15 amino acids. V lost 2 bases, J lost 7 bases, and 12 bases lay in between. CDR1 and CDR2 from the germline V gene are LNHNV and YYDKDF (reference sequence). CDR3 coding DNA: TGTGCCACCAGCAGAAAGAGGGTTGGGAATTCACCCCTCCACTTT. This encodes CATSRKRVGNSPLHF.

The chain is built from TRBV20-1 and TRBJ1-3, with TRBD1 matching 11 bases. Per the germline V gene, CDR1 is DFQATT and CDR2 is SNEGSKA (reference sequence). This CDR3 has 16 residues. Trimming took 3 bases from V and 0 from J; bases not matched to a gene: 4. CDR3 bases: TGCAGTGCTAGGGGGACAGGGGGTTACTCTGGAAACACCATATATTTT. Translated: CSARGTGGYSGNTIYF.

The chain couples TRBV7-8 to TRBJ2-7; tentatively, D is TRBD2 (6 bases). Germline loops: CDR1 SGHVS, CDR2 FQNEAQ. This CDR3 spans 15 amino acids. Trimming left V 5 bases short and J 3 bases short, with 17 bases between. CDR3 loop: CASSTRLGGNYEQYF. CDR3 DNA sequence: TGTGCCAGCAGCACCCGTTTGGGGGGTAACTACGAGCAGTACTTC.

V and J are TRBV7-2 and TRBJ2-2, with 8 bases lining up with TRBD1. This CDR3 is 15 amino acids long. With V trimmed by 5 bases and J by 6 bases, 8 bases remained unmatched. Germline lookup yields CDR1 SGHTA and CDR2 FQGNSA. CDR3 bases: TGTGCCAGCAGCCATGGGACAGGTCCCGCCGGGGAGCTGTTTTTT. It yields the protein CASSHGTGPAGELFF. Looking up the rest from reference TRBV7-2 and TRBJ2-2 gives the full variable domain: GAGVSQSPSNKVTEKGKDVELRCDPISGHTALYWYRQSLGQGLEFLIYFQGNSAPDKSGLPSDRFSAERTGGSVSTLTIQRTQQEDSAVYLCASSHGTGPAGELFFGEGSRLTVL.